The 11 T cell receptor beta chains below were found in one sample sequenced in a study of blood T cells in healthy people across ages. The authors ran a second PCR of about 7 to 11 cycles using a sample-barcoded 5' primer and a J-beta primer mix. TCRdb ran MiXCR on the 5' RACE reads and lists one entry per CDR3 protein. The table includes about 650,000 distinct CDR3 sequences, 32% detected once. The sample consisted of blood. Source of these receptors: a woman of 80 years or more in good health.

This clonotype was detected only a few times. The V and J genes are TRBV4-2 and TRBJ1-2, with D maybe TRBD1 (6 bases). The ends were cut back, 1 base at V and 8 bases at J, with 14 bases in the middle. This CDR3 contains 14 residues. From germline, CDR1 is LGHNA and CDR2 YNFKEQ. The CDR3 protein is CASSQAGGAEGYTF. The CDR3 bases are TGTGCCAGCAGCCAAGCGGGGGGCGCGGAAGGCTACACCTTC.

Regarding this clonotype: Given a much more abundant clone one base away, this may be a read error. Written as DNA, the CDR3 is TGTGCCAGCAGCTTGCGGTCGGGCAGAAACATTCAGTACTTC. It specifies CASSLRSGRNIQYF. The chain combines TRBV5-6 with TRBJ2-7; D gene unclear. The end of the DNA is better explained by TRBJ2-4, so the J call may be wrong. The CDR3 has 14 amino acids. Per germline, CDR1 SGHDT and CDR2 YYEEEE.

The table lists this clonotype with many counts. The V call is TRBV6-5, the J call TRBJ1-4, with TRBD1 identical over 9 bases. CDR3 length: 16 residues. Trimming at V came to 4 bases and at J to 8 bases, leaving 11 bases not matched to a gene. Germline values: CDR1 MNHEY, CDR2 SVGAGI. The CDR3 sequence is CASSSRTGAGSEKLFF. DNA for the CDR3: TGTGCCAGCAGTTCTCGGACAGGGGCCGGTAGCGAAAAACTGTTTTTT.

As for this clonotype: A much larger clone differs by one base, so this may be a read error. The CDR3 spells CASSPTGGSDNEQYF. CDR3 nucleotides: TGTGCCAGCAGCCCCACAGGGGGATCAGACAATGAGCAGTACTTC. The gene calls are TRBV11-3 and TRBJ2-1; 8 nucleotides agree with TRBD1. The J call may be faulty, since TRBJ2-7 better matches the DNA end. This CDR3 spans 15 amino acids. Germline loops: CDR1 SGHNT, CDR2 YENEEA.

At least ten counts were recorded for this clonotype. The chain has TRBV20-1 and TRBJ2-1; 8 bases are shared with TRBD2. CDR3 length equals 13 residues. From germline, CDR1 is DFQATT and CDR2 SNEGSKA (reference sequence). V gave up 3 bases and J gave up 7 bases; unmatched junction bases: 5. The CDR3 nucleotides are TGCAGTGCTAGCGGGGGGGGCGGGAATGAGCAGTTCTTC. It yields the protein CSASGGGGNEQFF.

The chain is built from TRBV20-1 and TRBJ2-2; 8 nucleotides align to TRBD1. The CDR3 is 15 amino acids. Losses at the gene ends were 3 bases for V and 4 bases for J; bases not matched to a gene: 7. Germline V gene sequence: CDR1 DFQATT, CDR2 SNEGSKA (reference sequence). The CDR3 sequence is CSASSIQGATGELFF. In DNA form, the CDR3 reads TGCAGTGCTAGTTCTATCCAGGGGGCCACCGGGGAGCTGTTTTTT.

The rearrangement uses TRBV5-6 and TRBJ2-2; D perhaps matches TRBD1 (6 bases). Trimming removed 1 base at V and 5 bases at J, with 15 bases between. CDR3 size: 16 residues. Germline-derived CDR1 and CDR2 are SGHDT and YYEEEE. CDR3 sequence reads: CASSLNGGQRTGELFF. The CDR3 coding sequence is TGTGCCAGCAGCTTGAATGGGGGCCAACGGACCGGGGAGCTGTTTTTT.

The chain links TRBV7-9 to TRBJ1-6; 9 nucleotides match TRBD1. V lost 5 bases to trimming and J lost 11 bases; unmatched junction nucleotides: 4. Germline V CDR1 and CDR2: SEHNR, FQNEAQ (reference sequence). The CDR3 length is 13 residues. The CDR3 DNA is TGTGCCAGCAGCCTGGACAGGGGTGCACCCCTCCACTTT. This gives the protein CASSLDRGAPLHF. Full variable domain (missing parts from reference TRBV7-9 and TRBJ1-6): DTGVSQNPRHKITKRGQNVTFRCDPISEHNRLYWYRQTLGQGPEFLTYFQNEAQLEKSRLLSDRFSAERPKGSFSTLEIQRTEQGDSAMYLCASSLDRGAPLHFGNGTRLTVT.

This clonotype was detected ten times or more. J is TRBJ2-3 and V is TRBV7-8; D not resolved. The V end was cut by 6 bases, the J end by 10 bases, with 17 bases between. The CDR3 extends over 13 amino acids. The germline gives CDR1 SGHVS, CDR2 FQNEAQ. CDR3 DNA: TGTGCCAGCAGTCCCCCGGCTTCACGCGCGCAGTATTTT. Protein product: CASSPPASRAQYF.

This clonotype was counted ten times or more. The J gene is TRBJ2-7, the V gene TRBV5-6; D perhaps matches TRBD2 (6 bases). The CDR3 is made up of 16 amino acids. V lost 0 bases to trimming and J lost 1 base, with 14 bases between them. In germline, CDR1 is SGHDT, CDR2 YYEEEE. The CDR3 DNA reads as TGTGCCAGCAGCTTGGATGCGGGGATAATTTCCTACGAGCAGTACTTC. It specifies CASSLDAGIISYEQYF. Combining the CDR3 with reference TRBV5-6 and TRBJ2-7 gives the whole variable domain DAGVTQSPTHLIKTRGQQVTLRCSPKSGHDTVSWYQQALGQGPQFIFQYYEEEERQRGNFPDRFSGHQFPNYSSELNVNALLLGDSALYLCASSLDAGIISYEQYFGPGTRLTVT.

This clonotype was observed at least ten times. This rearrangement joins TRBV7-9 to TRBJ1-2; perhaps TRBD1 as D (6 bases). The CDR3 is 15 amino acids. Germline V gene data show CDR1 as SEHNR and CDR2 as FQNEAQ (reference sequence). Trimming took off 5 bases at V and 4 bases at J, with 17 bases between the two ends. CDR3 nucleotides: TGTGCCAGCAGCCCCTTGGGGGGCCAAGGCTATGGCTACACCTTC. Protein: CASSPLGGQGYGYTF.